This T cell receptor (beta chain) was documented in a study of blood T cells in healthy people across ages. Primed by a sample-barcoded 5' primer and a J-beta primer mix, a second PCR proceeded for about 6 to 11 cycles. TCRdb reanalysed the 5' RACE reads using MiXCR and keeps one entry per CDR3 protein. Here the sample spans 1,500,000 or so distinct CDR3 sequences, roughly 60% being singletons. With 1 base removed from V and 4 bases from J, the gap between germline ends came to 4 bases. The CDR3 is 12 residues long. Germline-derived CDR1 and CDR2 are LGHDT and YNNKEL (reference sequence). Specimen: blood. This chain connects TRBV3-1 to TRBJ1-1; D ambiguous. The receptor comes from a man younger than 30 in good health. CDR3 in amino acids: CASSQALTEAFF. CDR3 coding DNA: TGTGCCAGCAGCCAAGCACTCACTGAAGCTTTCTTT. Drawing the rest from reference TRBV3-1 and TRBJ1-1, the complete variable domain is DTAVSQTPKYLVTQMGNDKSIKCEQNLGHDTMYWYKQDSKKFLKIMFSYNNKELIINETVPNRFSPKSPDKAHLNLHINSLELGDSAVYFCASSQALTEAFFGQGTRLTVV.